One sample yielded the 5 T cell receptor beta chains listed below, sequenced in a study of blood T cell repertoires in COVID-19. Method: immunoSEQ multiplex PCR; TCRdb's copy keeps in-frame clones and lacks some. The table includes roughly 71,000 clones, 65% to 90% detected once. Sequencing was performed on peripheral blood. The receptors were gathered from a man between 45 and 60 years old with acute or convalescent COVID-19.

The genes are TRBV6-5 and TRBJ2-3, with 8 positions matching TRBD2. Germline CDR1 reads MNHEY; CDR2 reads SVGAGI. The CDR3 runs 15 residues. V lost 5 bases to trimming and J lost 2 bases; unmatched junction nucleotides: 6. CDR3 residues: CASSLSGANTDTQYF. In nucleotides, the CDR3 is TGTGCCAGCAGTCTTAGCGGGGCGAACACAGATACGCAGTATTTT.

V usage is TRBV29-1 and J usage is TRBJ2-5; 8 bases agree with TRBD1. J lost 5 bases, V lost 8 bases, and 13 bases had no gene match. This CDR3 comprises 14 residues. Looked up from germline, CDR1 is SQVTM and CDR2 is ANQGSEA. The CDR3 region is CSSEPGQVVETQYF. In DNA, the CDR3 is TGCAGCTCAGAGCCGGGACAGGTGGTGGAGACCCAGTACTTC.

The J gene is TRBJ2-1, the V gene TRBV6-5, with D possibly matching TRBD1 (6 bases). The CDR3 extends over 13 amino acids. V was cut by 8 bases and J by 6 bases, with 14 bases left in between. CDR1 and CDR2 from the germline V gene are MNHEY and SVGAGI. The chain's CDR3 is CASRTALVNEQFF. The CDR3 DNA reads TGTGCCAGCCGGACAGCCCTCGTCAATGAGCAGTTCTTC.

At least ten counts were recorded for this clone. This rearrangement joins TRBV12-5 to TRBJ1-1; D is ambiguous. Germline values: CDR1 LGHNT, CDR2 FRNRAP. The CDR3 is 19 amino acids. Trimming removed 0 bases from V and 7 bases from J, with 27 bases in between. The CDR3 DNA follows: TGTGCTAGTGGTTTGGTACTTTTTGGCAACGAGAGAGGCATTTTTGAAGCTTTCTTT. Translated: CASGLVLFGNERGIFEAFF.

This rearrangement joins TRBV19 to TRBJ2-2, with D possibly matching TRBD2 (6 bases). Trimming stripped 4 bases from V and 6 bases from J, with 12 bases between. The germline gives CDR1 LNHDA, CDR2 SQIVND (reference sequence). The CDR3 sequence is 14 residues long. The CDR3 loop is CASSTGLWAGELFF. For the CDR3, the DNA is TGTGCCAGTAGTACAGGACTATGGGCCGGGGAGCTGTTTTTT.